This T cell receptor beta chain was captured by sequencing in a study of patients and donors after allogeneic stem cell transplantation. J lost 2 bases, V lost 6 bases, and 17 bases had no gene match. This CDR3 comprises 18 residues. MiXCR was run by TCRdb on the RT-PCR reads, yielding one entry per CDR3 protein. The sample holds roughly 940,000 distinct CDR3 sequences, more than 15% seen once. This clonotype was seen more than once but under ten times. The sequenced material came from blood, either unsorted or a sorted T cell fraction (not recorded which). The clonotype comes from a human donor who was either an allogeneic HSCT recipient or a stem cell or donor lymphocyte infusion donor (not recorded which). It is not recorded whose cells these are; they may come from a transplant donor. This chain connects TRBV12-3 or TRBV12-4 to TRBJ1-2; 8 nucleotides line up with TRBD1. The CDR3 loop reads CASSHGTGWFVVNYGYTF. The CDR3 DNA reads as TGTGCCAGCAGCCACGGGACAGGTTGGTTCGTCGTAAACTATGGCTACACCTTC.